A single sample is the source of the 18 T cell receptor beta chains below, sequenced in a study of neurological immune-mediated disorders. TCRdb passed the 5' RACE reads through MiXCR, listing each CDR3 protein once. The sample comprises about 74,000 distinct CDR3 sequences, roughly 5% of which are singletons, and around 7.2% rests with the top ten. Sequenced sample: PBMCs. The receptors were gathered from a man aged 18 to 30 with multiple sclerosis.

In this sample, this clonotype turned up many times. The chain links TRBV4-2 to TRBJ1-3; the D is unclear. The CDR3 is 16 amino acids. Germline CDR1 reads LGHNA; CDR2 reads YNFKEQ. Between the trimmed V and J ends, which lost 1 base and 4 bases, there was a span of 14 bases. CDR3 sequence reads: CASSQGLGMGGNTIYF. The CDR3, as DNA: TGTGCCAGCAGCCAAGGTTTAGGGATGGGAGGAAACACCATATATTTT.

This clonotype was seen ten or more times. CDR3 coding DNA: TGTGCCAGCAGCGCCGAGTACACAGATACGCAGTATTTT. Translated: CASSAEYTDTQYF. The rearrangement links TRBV9 to TRBJ2-3; D gene uncertain. The CDR3 has 13 residues. V lost 3 bases to trimming and J lost 2 bases, with 7 bases between them. Germline lookup yields CDR1 SGDLS and CDR2 YYNGEE. The full variable domain, in which reference TRBV9 and TRBJ2-3 provide the parts outside the CDR3, is DSGVTQTPKHLITATGQRVTLRCSPRSGDLSVYWYQQSLDQGLQFLIQYYNGEERAKGNILERFSAQQFPDLHSELNLSSLELGDSALYFCASSAEYTDTQYFGPGTRLTVL.

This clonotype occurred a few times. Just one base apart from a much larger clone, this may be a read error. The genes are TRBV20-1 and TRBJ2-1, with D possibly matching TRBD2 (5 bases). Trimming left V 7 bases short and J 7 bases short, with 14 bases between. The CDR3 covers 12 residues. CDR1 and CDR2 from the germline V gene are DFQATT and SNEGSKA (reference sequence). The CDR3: CSGPGKRNEQFF. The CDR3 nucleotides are TGCAGTGGCCCGGGAAAGAGGAATGAGCAGTTCTTC.

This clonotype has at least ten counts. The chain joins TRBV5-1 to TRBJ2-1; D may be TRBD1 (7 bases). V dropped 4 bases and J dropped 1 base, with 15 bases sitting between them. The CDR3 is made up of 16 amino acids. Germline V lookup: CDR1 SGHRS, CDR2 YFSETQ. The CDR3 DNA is TGCGCCAGCAGCCGAACAGGGGAGGCGTCCTACAATGAGCAGTTCTTC. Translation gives CASSRTGEASYNEQFF.

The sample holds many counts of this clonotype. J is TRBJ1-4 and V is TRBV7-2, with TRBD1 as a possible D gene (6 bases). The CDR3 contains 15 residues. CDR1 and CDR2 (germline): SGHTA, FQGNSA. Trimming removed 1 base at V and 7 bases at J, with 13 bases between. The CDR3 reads CASSLVAGEAEKLFF. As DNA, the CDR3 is TGTGCCAGCAGCTTAGTTGCAGGGGAGGCTGAAAAACTGTTTTTT.

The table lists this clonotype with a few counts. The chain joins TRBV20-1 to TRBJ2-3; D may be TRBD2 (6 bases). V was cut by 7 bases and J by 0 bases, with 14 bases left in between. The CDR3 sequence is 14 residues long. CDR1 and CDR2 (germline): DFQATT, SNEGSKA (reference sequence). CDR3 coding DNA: TGCAGTGGTCTTCCCGGGGGAAGCACAGATACGCAGTATTTT. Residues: CSGLPGGSTDTQYF.

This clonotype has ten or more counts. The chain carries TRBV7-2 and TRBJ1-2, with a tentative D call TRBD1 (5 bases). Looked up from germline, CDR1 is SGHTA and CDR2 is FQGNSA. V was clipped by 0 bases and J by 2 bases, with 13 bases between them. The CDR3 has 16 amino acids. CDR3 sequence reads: CASSLAWQGPNYGYTF. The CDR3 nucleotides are TGTGCCAGCAGCTTAGCATGGCAGGGACCCAACTATGGCTACACCTTC.

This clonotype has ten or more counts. DNA for the CDR3: TGTGCCAGCAGTTTTGGGACAGCCTACGAGCAGTACTTC. Its protein product is CASSFGTAYEQYF. The gene calls are TRBV12-3 or TRBV12-4 and TRBJ2-7, with 7 positions matching TRBD1. Trimming took 3 bases from V and 2 from J; bases not matched to a gene: 1. The CDR3 has 13 residues.

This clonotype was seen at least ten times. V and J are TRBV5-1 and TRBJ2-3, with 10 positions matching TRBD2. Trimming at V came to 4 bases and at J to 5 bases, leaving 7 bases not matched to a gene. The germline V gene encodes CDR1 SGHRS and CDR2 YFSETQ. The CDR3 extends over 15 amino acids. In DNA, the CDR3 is TGCGCCAGCAGCCCGAGCGGGGGGGCAGGAGATACGCAGTATTTT. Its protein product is CASSPSGGAGDTQYF.

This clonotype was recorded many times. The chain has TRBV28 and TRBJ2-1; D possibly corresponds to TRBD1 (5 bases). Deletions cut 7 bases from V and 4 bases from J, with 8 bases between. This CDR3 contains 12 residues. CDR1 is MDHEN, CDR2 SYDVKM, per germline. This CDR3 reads CASTDTYNEQFF. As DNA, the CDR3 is TGTGCCAGCACGGACACTTACAATGAGCAGTTCTTC.

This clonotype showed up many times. The CDR3 DNA is TGCAGTGCTAGACTGACTAGCGGGAGGAACACCGGGGAGCTGTTTTTT. Protein product: CSARLTSGRNTGELFF. V is TRBV20-1 and J is TRBJ2-2; 12 bases map to TRBD2. The germline CDR1 and CDR2 sequences are DFQATT and SNEGSKA (reference sequence). Trimming removed 2 bases from V and 1 base from J; junction bases left unmatched: 2. This CDR3 comprises 16 residues.

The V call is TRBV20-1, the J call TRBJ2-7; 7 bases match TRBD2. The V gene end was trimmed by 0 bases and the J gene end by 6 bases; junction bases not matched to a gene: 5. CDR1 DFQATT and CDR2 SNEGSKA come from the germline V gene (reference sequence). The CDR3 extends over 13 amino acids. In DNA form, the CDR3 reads TGCAGTGCTAGAGATGGTGGGGGGGGCGAGCAGTACTTC. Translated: CSARDGGGGEQYF.

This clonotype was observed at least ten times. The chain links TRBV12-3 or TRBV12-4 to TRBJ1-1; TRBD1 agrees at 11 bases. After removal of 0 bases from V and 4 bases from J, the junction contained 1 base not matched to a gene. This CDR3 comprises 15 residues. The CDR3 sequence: CASSLADRGRTEAFF. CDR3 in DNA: TGTGCCAGCAGTTTAGCGGACAGGGGGCGCACTGAAGCTTTCTTT.

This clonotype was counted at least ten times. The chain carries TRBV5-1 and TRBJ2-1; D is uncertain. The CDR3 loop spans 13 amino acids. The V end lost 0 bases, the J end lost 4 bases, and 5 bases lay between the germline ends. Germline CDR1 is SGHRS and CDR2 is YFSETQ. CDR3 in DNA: TGCGCCAGCAGCTTGGCCACGTACAATGAGCAGTTCTTC. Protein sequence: CASSLATYNEQFF.

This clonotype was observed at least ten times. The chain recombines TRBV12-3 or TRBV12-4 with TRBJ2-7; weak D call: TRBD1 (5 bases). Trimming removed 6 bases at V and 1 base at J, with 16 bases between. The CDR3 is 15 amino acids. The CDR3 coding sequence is TGTGCCAGCAGGGCACGGAAGGGGCCTTCCTACGAGCAGTACTTC. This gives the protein CASRARKGPSYEQYF.

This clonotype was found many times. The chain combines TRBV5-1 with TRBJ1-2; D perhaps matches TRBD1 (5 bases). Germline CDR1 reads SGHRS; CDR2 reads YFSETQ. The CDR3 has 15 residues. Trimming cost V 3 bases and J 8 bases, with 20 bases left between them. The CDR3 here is CASSSGTPAEVGYTF. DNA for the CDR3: TGCGCCAGCAGCTCAGGGACGCCCGCCGAAGTCGGCTACACCTTC. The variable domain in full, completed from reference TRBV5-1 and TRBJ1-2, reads KAGVTQTPRYLIKTRGQQVTLSCSPISGHRSVSWYQQTPGQGLQFLFEYFSETQRNKGNFPGRFSGRQFSNSRSEMNVSTLELGDSALYLCASSSGTPAEVGYTFGSGTRLTVV.

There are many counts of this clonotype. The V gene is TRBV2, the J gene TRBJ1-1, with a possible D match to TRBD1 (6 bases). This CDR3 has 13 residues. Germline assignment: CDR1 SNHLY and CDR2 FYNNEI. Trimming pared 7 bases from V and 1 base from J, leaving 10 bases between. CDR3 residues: CASMGHPNTEAFF. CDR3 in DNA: TGTGCCAGCATGGGACACCCGAACACTGAAGCTTTCTTT.

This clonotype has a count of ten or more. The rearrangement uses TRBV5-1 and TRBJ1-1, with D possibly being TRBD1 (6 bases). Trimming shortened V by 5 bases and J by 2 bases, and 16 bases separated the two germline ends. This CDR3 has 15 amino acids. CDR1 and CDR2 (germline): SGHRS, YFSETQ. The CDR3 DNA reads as TGCGCCAGCAGTCCGCAGGGGCAGCGAAACACTGAAGCTTTCTTT. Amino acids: CASSPQGQRNTEAFF.